A selection of T cell receptor beta chains follows, all from one sample in a study of identical twins. Each CDR3 protein gets one entry after TCRdb re-called the 5' RACE reads with MiXCR. The repertoire holds hundreds of thousands of distinct CDR3 sequences, with around 7.4% as singletons. In addition, the sample was reused for a study of yellow fever vaccine responses in identical twins.

Source material: PBMCs. Receptor source: a woman under 30 in good health. Both conserved end residues are part of each CDR3. A D gene is named only where the DNA matches it firmly. Only some rows state a clone size, as once, few, many or a class for expanded clones.

CDR3 protein | CDR3 DNA | clone size | D gene | J gene | V gene
CSAQSPRQVQETQYF | TGCAGTGCTCAATCACCTCGACAGGTCCAAGAGACCCAGTACTTC | few | NA | TRBJ2-5 | TRBV20-1
CASSSYTGGTGYEQFF | TGTGCCAGCAGCTCCTATACAGGGGGAACAGGGTATGAGCAGTTCTTC | many | TRBD1 | TRBJ2-1 | TRBV14
CASSYSGTGGSGYTF | TGTGCCAGCAGTTACTCGGGGACAGGGGGCTCTGGCTACACCTTC | few | TRBD1 | TRBJ1-2 | TRBV6-5
CASMRGEAFF | TGTGCCAGCATGAGGGGGGAAGCTTTCTTT | many | NA | TRBJ1-1 | TRBV2
CASSPDDRVYGYTF | TGTGCCAGCAGCCCCGACGACAGGGTCTATGGCTACACCTTC | many | TRBD1 | TRBJ1-2 | TRBV7-2
CASSRRRDSAPYNEQFF | TGTGCCAGCAGCCGACGTCGCGACAGTGCACCCTACAATGAGCAGTTCTTC | many | NA | TRBJ2-1 | TRBV12-3/TRBV12-4
CASSLVGSEQYF | TGTGCCAGCAGCTTGGTCGGGTCCGAGCAGTACTTC | many | NA | TRBJ2-7 | TRBV5-5
CASRTQMNTEAFF | TGTGCCAGCAGGACTCAGATGAACACTGAAGCTTTCTTT | many | NA | TRBJ1-1 | TRBV27
CASSLGLLSVNTGELFF | TGTGCCAGCAGCTTGGGACTTTTAAGCGTCAACACCGGGGAGCTGTTTTTT | many | NA | TRBJ2-2 | TRBV5-8
CASSQGAESLSIYEQYF | TGTGCCAGCAGCCAGGGGGCCGAATCCCTATCTATCTACGAGCAGTACTTC | many | TRBD1 | TRBJ2-7 | TRBV7-8
CSARAGATNEKLFF | TGCAGTGCTAGAGCAGGGGCAACTAATGAAAAACTGTTTTTT | many | NA | TRBJ1-4 | TRBV20-1
CASSHGPAPEAFF | TGTGCCAGCAGCCACGGCCCGGCCCCTGAAGCTTTCTTT | many | NA | TRBJ1-1 | TRBV3-1
CSVEGRQSFNEQFF | TGCAGCGTTGAGGGCCGACAGTCTTTCAATGAGCAGTTCTTC | few | NA | TRBJ2-1 | TRBV29-1
CSARVPTSGMGEQYF | TGCAGTGCTAGAGTACCGACTAGCGGGATGGGCGAGCAGTACTTC | NA | TRBD2 | TRBJ2-7 | TRBV20-1
CSPTGPGGTETQYF | TGCAGCCCCACAGGCCCCGGAGGCACAGAGACCCAGTACTTC | many | NA | TRBJ2-5 | TRBV29-1
CASSEPTRVQETQYF | TGTGCCAGCAGTGAACCCACCCGGGTGCAAGAGACCCAGTACTTC | few | NA | TRBJ2-5 | TRBV25-1
CASSRPRGAETQYF | TGCGCCAGCAGCCGCCCACGGGGCGCAGAGACCCAGTACTTC | NA | NA | TRBJ2-5 | TRBV4-1
CSASRATQSGDQPQHF | TGCAGTGCTAGCAGGGCGACCCAATCGGGCGATCAGCCCCAGCATTTT | many | NA | TRBJ1-5 | TRBV20-1
CASSSSTSVYNEQFF | TGTGCCAGCAGCTCTTCGACTAGCGTATACAATGAGCAGTTCTTC | few | TRBD2 | TRBJ2-1 | TRBV7-3
CASSHYDQEGADTQYF | TGTGCCAGCAGTCATTACGACCAAGAAGGGGCAGATACGCAGTATTTT | NA | NA | TRBJ2-3 | TRBV2
CANSGVADTQYF | TGTGCCAACTCAGGGGTAGCAGATACGCAGTATTTT | NA | NA | TRBJ2-3 | TRBV27
CATSALNTGELFF | TGTGCCACCAGTGCCTTGAACACCGGGGAGCTGTTTTTT | many | NA | TRBJ2-2 | TRBV24-1
CASSWDGYTGELFF | TGTGCCAGCAGCTGGGACGGGTACACCGGGGAGCTGTTTTTT | many | NA | TRBJ2-2 | TRBV12-3/TRBV12-4
CASRLVGRAQYF | TGTGCCAGCAGGCTTGTTGGGAGGGCTCAGTATTTT | NA | TRBD2 | TRBJ2-3 | TRBV28
CASSKADQGRDTEAFF | TGTGCCAGCAGCAAAGCGGATCAGGGGAGGGACACTGAAGCTTTCTTT | few | NA | TRBJ1-1 | TRBV21-1
CATAVTGELFF | TGTGCCACCGCCGTCACCGGGGAGCTGTTTTTT | few | NA | TRBJ2-2 | TRBV10-3
CSARDALVAKNIQYF | TGCAGTGCTAGAGATGCCCTTGTAGCCAAAAACATTCAGTACTTC | many | NA | TRBJ2-4 | TRBV20-1
CASSLQPDAGNTEAFF | TGCGCCAGCAGCCTACAGCCTGATGCGGGGAACACTGAAGCTTTCTTT | few | NA | TRBJ1-1 | TRBV5-1